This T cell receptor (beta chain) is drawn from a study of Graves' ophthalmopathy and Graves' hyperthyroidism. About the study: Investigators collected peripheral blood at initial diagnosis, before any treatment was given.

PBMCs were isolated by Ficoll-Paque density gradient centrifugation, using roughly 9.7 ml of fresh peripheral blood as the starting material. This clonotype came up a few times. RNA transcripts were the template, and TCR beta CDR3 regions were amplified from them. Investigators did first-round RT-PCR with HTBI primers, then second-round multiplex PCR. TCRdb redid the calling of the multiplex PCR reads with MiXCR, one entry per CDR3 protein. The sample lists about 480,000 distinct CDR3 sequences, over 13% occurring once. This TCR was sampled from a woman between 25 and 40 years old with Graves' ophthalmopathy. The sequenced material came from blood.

CDR3: CASSLGQTGGEAFF. The CDR3 DNA is TGTGCCAGCAGTTTAGGTCAGACAGGCGGTGAAGCTTTCTTT. The V call is TRBV12-3 or TRBV12-4, the J call TRBJ1-1; a weak D match, TRBD1 (6 bases). V dropped 1 base and J dropped 7 bases, with 13 bases sitting between them. The CDR3 length is 14 residues.